The 16 T cell receptor beta chains presented below share a single source sample, sequenced in a study of shared clonotypes between healthy human individuals. Libraries were prepared by immunoSEQ multiplex PCR; TCRdb keeps only in-frame clonotypes and omits some of them. The sample lists about 800,000 clones; about 96% were seen once. Naive CD8 cells comprised CD45RO-negative, CCR7-positively selected cells, excluding terminally differentiated effector memory CD45RA+ cells. The sequencing sample was made of naive CD8+ T cells sorted from blood. The receptors derive from a man aged 25 to 40 in good health.

The chain carries TRBV7-9 and TRBJ2-1; maybe TRBD1 (5 bases). Trimming shortened V by 0 bases and J by 8 bases, and 14 bases separated the two germline ends. The CDR3 runs to 15 residues. CDR1 SEHNR and CDR2 FQNEAQ come from the germline V gene (reference sequence). CDR3: CASSLAGDSSYEQFF. The CDR3 DNA is TGTGCCAGCAGCTTAGCGGGCGACAGTTCCTATGAGCAGTTCTTC.

The chain joins TRBV9 to TRBJ2-1; D gene unclear. Germline V gene lookup returns CDR1 SGDLS and CDR2 YYNGEE. The CDR3 spans 11 residues. The V gene lost 3 bases and the J gene lost 6 bases, with 4 bases spanning the gap. The CDR3 coding sequence is TGTGCCAGCAGCGCCCCCAATGAGCAGTTCTTC. Its translation: CASSAPNEQFF.

The chain combines TRBV10-3 with TRBJ2-7, with D possibly called TRBD1 or TRBD2 (5 bases each). The CDR3 covers 18 residues. Germline-derived CDR1 and CDR2 are ENHRY and SYGVKD. Between the trimmed V and J ends, which lost 7 bases and 0 bases, there was a span of 25 bases. The CDR3 nucleotides read TGTGCCATCAACCGTGGGGACGAGGGCTTGAAAAGCTCCTACGAGCAGTACTTC. It specifies CAINRGDEGLKSSYEQYF.

The J gene is TRBJ2-1, the V gene TRBV19; 9 bases fit TRBD2. Germline CDR1 is LNHDA and CDR2 is SQIVND (reference sequence). Trimming cost V 6 bases and J 6 bases; bases outside gene matches: 6. This CDR3 comprises 14 residues. The CDR3 spells CASRRLAALNEQFF. The CDR3 DNA reads as TGTGCCAGTAGGAGACTAGCGGCCCTCAATGAGCAGTTCTTC.

V gene TRBV7-9 combines with J gene TRBJ2-7; TRBD1 might be the D (5 bases). The V and J ends lost 5 bases and 0 bases respectively, with 20 bases between them. Germline V gene data show CDR1 as SEHNR and CDR2 as FQNEAQ (reference sequence). The CDR3 has 17 amino acids. CDR3 in DNA: TGTGCCAGCAGCCCCCCGGTCAGGACATCAAGCTCCTACGAGCAGTACTTC. Residues: CASSPPVRTSSSYEQYF.

The chain employs TRBV5-4 and TRBJ2-1; 12 nucleotides agree with TRBD2. The CDR3 has 12 amino acids. Losses at the gene ends were 3 bases for V and 14 bases for J; bases not matched to a gene: 3. Germline CDR1 SGHNT, CDR2 YYREEE (reference sequence). CDR3 sequence: CASSSTSGSEFF. CDR3 coding DNA: TGTGCCAGCAGCTCGACTAGCGGGAGTGAGTTCTTC.

V is TRBV6-1 and J is TRBJ2-1; TRBD2 agrees at 12 bases. V shed 3 bases, J shed 6 bases, and the junction held 6 bases outside the gene matches. Germline V CDR1 and CDR2: MNHNS, SASEGT. CDR3 size: 16 residues. In DNA, the CDR3 is TGTGCCAGCAGTGATCTAGCGGGAGGGCCCTCCAATGAGCAGTTCTTC. Its translation is CASSDLAGGPSNEQFF.

J is TRBJ1-4 and V is TRBV7-9; TRBD1 matches at 7 bases. The CDR3 consists of 17 residues. Trimming at V came to 5 bases and at J to 5 bases, leaving 14 bases not matched to a gene. Germline V gene sequence: CDR1 SEHNR, CDR2 FQNEAQ (reference sequence). The CDR3 sequence: CASSVPAGTVNNEKLFF. CDR3 nucleotides: TGTGCCAGCAGCGTACCAGCCGGGACAGTGAACAATGAAAAACTGTTTTTT.

V usage is TRBV11-1 and J usage is TRBJ2-7; D is undetermined. The CDR3 contains 13 residues. Germline CDR1 and CDR2: SGHAT and FQDESV (reference sequence). V lost 0 bases and J lost 2, with 5 bases in between. The CDR3 coding sequence is TGTGCCAGCAGCTTAGCCGCCACCTACGAGCAGTACTTC. It yields the protein CASSLAATYEQYF.

This clone has a single count. The CDR3 protein is CASAPLSTDTQYF. CDR3 sequence (DNA): TGTGCCAGCGCACCCCTTAGCACAGATACGCAGTATTTT. The genes are TRBV19 and TRBJ2-3; the D is unclear. There are 13 residues in the CDR3. Germline CDR1 LNHDA, CDR2 SQIVND (reference sequence). Trimming pared 9 bases from V and 0 bases from J, leaving 10 bases between.

This clone was counted once. The rearrangement links TRBV28 to TRBJ2-7; D unresolved. The CDR3 extends over 11 amino acids. The germline CDR1 and CDR2 sequences are MDHEN and SYDVKM. V was shortened by 4 bases and J by 7 bases, with 8 bases between the two germline ends. This CDR3 is CASSSPREQYF. CDR3 DNA: TGTGCCAGCAGTTCCCCGAGGGAGCAGTACTTC.

This chain connects TRBV18 to TRBJ2-3, with 9 bases identical to TRBD2. The CDR3 consists of 19 residues. The germline CDR1 and CDR2 sequences are KGHSH and LQKENI. The J segment lost 6 bases and the V segment lost 2 bases, leaving 18 bases of the junction unmatched. CDR3 protein: CASSPISWREGLLADTQYF. The CDR3, as DNA: TGTGCCAGCTCACCAATTTCCTGGCGGGAGGGCCTTTTGGCTGATACGCAGTATTTT.

The J gene is TRBJ2-4, the V gene TRBV18, with a tentative D call TRBD1 (5 bases). Trimming cost V 6 bases and J 7 bases, with 28 bases left between them. The germline V gene encodes CDR1 KGHSH and CDR2 LQKENI. The CDR3 covers 18 residues. The CDR3 is CASSQPAHSRFKGNIQYF. The DNA of the CDR3 is TGTGCCAGCTCCCAACCCGCCCATTCGAGATTCAAGGGGAACATTCAGTACTTC.

This clone is a singleton in its sample. Other DNA sequences in the same sample also yield this CDR3. The V gene is TRBV5-6, the J gene TRBJ2-2; a weak D match, TRBD1 (6 bases). Trimming removed 4 bases from V and 6 bases from J, with 22 bases in between. CDR3 size: 17 residues. Germline CDR1 and CDR2: SGHDT and YYEEEE. The CDR3, as DNA: TGTGCCAGCAGCACACAGGGAAGGGGTGGGAATGCCGGGGAGCTGTTTTTT. Protein product: CASSTQGRGGNAGELFF.

The chain has TRBV27 and TRBJ2-2; tentative D call: TRBD2 (6 bases). The CDR3 sequence is 14 residues long. With 2 bases removed from V and 7 bases from J, the gap between germline ends came to 11 bases. Per germline, CDR1 MNHEY and CDR2 SMNVEV (reference sequence). The CDR3 nucleotides read TGTGCCAGCAGTTTAACGCGGGAAGGCGGGGAGCTGTTTTTT. Residues: CASSLTREGGELFF.

This clone is a singleton in its sample. The J gene is TRBJ2-3, the V gene TRBV5-4; D not certain. Per the germline V gene, CDR1 is SGHNT and CDR2 is YYREEE (reference sequence). The CDR3 spans 16 residues. The V gene lost 4 bases and the J gene lost 6 bases, with 21 bases spanning the gap. The CDR3 is CASSRGGRISPDTQYF. In DNA form, the CDR3 reads TGTGCCAGCAGCCGTGGTGGAAGAATCTCGCCGGATACGCAGTATTTT.